Below are 27 T cell receptor beta chains sequenced from a single sample in a study of shared clonotypes between healthy human individuals. Sequenced by immunoSEQ multiplex PCR; TCRdb stores in-frame clones only, minus some. The table lists some 530,000 clones, approximately 80% of them singletons. Source material: PBMCs. These receptors were collected from a woman aged 40 to 49 in good health. Some clones in this sample may be carry-over from other donors' samples.

This sequence joins TRBV4-1 and TRBJ1-4; tentatively, D is TRBD1 (6 bases). The germline V and J ends were trimmed by 6 bases and 4 bases, with 18 bases remaining between them. The CDR3 totals 16 residues. Germline-derived CDR1 and CDR2 are MGHRA and YSYEKL. The CDR3 sequence is CASRGPETGHNEKLFF. CDR3 in DNA: TGCGCCAGCAGGGGACCCGAGACAGGACATAATGAAAAACTGTTTTTT.

This clone has just a few counts. The chain recombines TRBV6-4 with TRBJ2-1, with 9 bases matching TRBD2. This CDR3 comprises 17 residues. Trimming cost V 4 bases and J 2 bases; bases outside gene matches: 9. From germline, CDR1 is MRHNA and CDR2 SNTAGT. The DNA for the CDR3 is TGTGCCAGCAGTGCCGATTCTAGCGGGGAGGCCTACAATGAGCAGTTCTTC. Translating it yields CASSADSSGEAYNEQFF.

This chain uses TRBV18 with TRBJ1-5, with D possibly being TRBD1 (5 bases). The CDR3 consists of 15 residues. CDR1 KGHSH and CDR2 LQKENI come from the germline V gene. The V end lost 6 bases, the J end lost 1 base, and 13 bases lay between the germline ends. For the CDR3, the DNA is TGTGCCAGCTCCCTCGGGACTGGAAGCAATCAGCCCCAGCATTTT. This codes for CASSLGTGSNQPQHF.

This chain joins TRBV28 and TRBJ1-1; 12 bases align to TRBD1. CDR3 size: 15 residues. The J segment lost 5 bases and the V segment lost 5 bases, leaving 6 bases of the junction unmatched. CDR1 MDHEN and CDR2 SYDVKM come from the germline V gene. Here the CDR3 reads CASSLGTGGFTEAFF. CDR3 nucleotides: TGTGCCAGCAGTCTAGGGACAGGGGGCTTTACTGAAGCTTTCTTT.

The genes are TRBV2 and TRBJ2-3; TRBD2 matches 9 bases. J was trimmed by 1 base and V by 4 bases; bases with no gene match: 12. The CDR3 loop spans 18 amino acids. CDR1 and CDR2 (germline): SNHLY, FYNNEI. DNA for the CDR3: TGTGCCAGCAGTGGGCTAGCGGGGTGGCGATGGGGCACAGATACGCAGTATTTT. It encodes CASSGLAGWRWGTDTQYF.

The CDR3 region has the DNA TGCGCCAGCAGCCAGGGACTCCCAACCCAGACCTACGAGCAGTACTTC. It yields the protein CASSQGLPTQTYEQYF. The chain links TRBV4-1 to TRBJ2-7, with D maybe TRBD2 (6 bases). The V gene's germline CDR1 is MGHRA and CDR2 YSYEKL. The V and J ends lost 3 bases and 2 bases respectively, with 17 bases between them. The CDR3 sequence is 16 residues long.

As concerns this clone: Other nucleotide sequences from this sample produce the same CDR3. The chain links TRBV29-1 to TRBJ1-2; no clear D. CDR3 length equals 11 residues. From germline, CDR1 is SQVTM and CDR2 ANQGSEA. Trimming stripped 4 bases from V and 0 bases from J, with 3 bases between. The CDR3 nucleotides read TGCAGCGTTGTTGCTAACTATGGCTACACCTTC. Protein product: CSVVANYGYTF. The full variable domain, rest sourced from reference TRBV29-1 and TRBJ1-2, is SAVISQKPSRDICQRGTSLTIQCQVDSQVTMMFWYRQQPGQSLTLIATANQGSEATYESGFVIDKFPISRPNLTFSTLTVSNMSPEDSSIYLCSVVANYGYTFGSGTRLTVV.

The genes are TRBV10-3 and TRBJ2-1; no firm D call. The germline V and J ends were trimmed by 0 bases and 8 bases, with 5 bases remaining between them. This CDR3 is built from 12 residues. In germline, CDR1 is ENHRY, CDR2 SYGVKD. The CDR3 loop is CAISESKYEQFF. The CDR3, as DNA: TGTGCCATCAGTGAGTCGAAATATGAGCAGTTCTTC.

The chain combines TRBV10-1 with TRBJ2-2; 9 positions match TRBD1. Trimming took 0 bases from V and 5 from J; bases not matched to a gene: 1. Germline lookup yields CDR1 WNHNN and CDR2 SYGVQD (reference sequence). The CDR3 length is 15 residues. CDR3 bases: TGCGCCAGCAGTGAGTCACAGGGGGCGACCGGGGAGCTGTTTTTT. This sequence encodes CASSESQGATGELFF.

This sequence joins TRBV18 and TRBJ1-6, with TRBD1 matching 7 bases. V shed 4 bases and J 10 bases; nucleotides not matched to a gene: 7. The CDR3 is 14 residues long. Germline V CDR1 and CDR2: KGHSH, LQKENI. This chain's CDR3 is CASSLGGSESPLHF. The CDR3, as DNA: TGTGCCAGCTCACTAGGGGGCTCAGAATCACCCCTCCACTTT.

CDR3 loop: CSVRQGNGEQYF. Written as DNA, the CDR3 is TGCAGCGTTCGACAGGGGAACGGCGAGCAGTACTTC. The chain carries TRBV29-1 and TRBJ2-7, with 8 bases that match TRBD1. The CDR3 is 12 residues long. Germline values: CDR1 SQVTM, CDR2 ANQGSEA. Germline trimming cut 5 bases from V and 6 bases from J; bases unmatched to any gene: 6.

V is TRBV4-1 and J is TRBJ1-2; possibly TRBD1 for D (6 bases). Germline V CDR1 and CDR2: MGHRA, YSYEKL. The ends were cut back, 0 bases at V and 5 bases at J, with 7 bases in the middle. The CDR3 is 13 amino acids. CDR3 nucleotide sequence: TGCGCCAGCAGCCAAGACGGACAGTATGGCTACACCTTC. Its protein product is CASSQDGQYGYTF.

This clone was seen repeatedly, ten times or more. V and J are TRBV5-1 and TRBJ2-2; D may be TRBD2 (6 bases). The CDR3 is 17 residues long. Germline loops: CDR1 SGHRS, CDR2 YFSETQ. Trimming left V 0 bases short and J 5 bases short, with 17 bases between. The CDR3 bases are TGCGCCAGCAGCTTGGCTCCGGGAGTAGAGAGGACCGGGGAGCTGTTTTTT. Its protein is CASSLAPGVERTGELFF.

The chain joins TRBV5-4 to TRBJ2-1; tentative D call: TRBD1 (5 bases). Trimming pared 0 bases from V and 9 bases from J, leaving 13 bases between. CDR1 and CDR2 from the germline V gene are SGHNT and YYREEE (reference sequence). The CDR3 loop spans 14 amino acids. Here the CDR3 reads CASSLASQGSEQFF. The CDR3 DNA is TGTGCCAGCAGCTTGGCTTCCCAGGGAAGTGAGCAGTTCTTC.

This clone has more than one count but fewer than ten. The rearrangement links TRBV15 to TRBJ2-7; 9 bases agree with TRBD1. The CDR3 extends over 15 amino acids. V was pared by 3 bases and J by 5 bases, with 8 bases of the junction left unmatched. The germline V gene has CDR1 LNHNV and CDR2 YYDKDF (reference sequence). The CDR3 DNA reads as TGTGCCACCAGCAGTCCCGGGACAGGGATGGACGAGCAGTACTTC. Its translation: CATSSPGTGMDEQYF.

V and J are TRBV28 and TRBJ2-6, with D uncertain. V was clipped by 8 bases and J by 1 base, with 6 bases between them. Germline CDR1 reads MDHEN; CDR2 reads SYDVKM. The CDR3 length is 13 residues. The CDR3 DNA reads TGTGCCAGCTTTGGTTCTGGGGCCAACGTCCTGACTTTC. This codes for CASFGSGANVLTF. Looking up the rest from reference TRBV28 and TRBJ2-6 gives the full variable domain: DVKVTQSSRYLVKRTGEKVFLECVQDMDHENMFWYRQDPGLGLRLIYFSYDVKMKEKGDIPEGYSVSREKKERFSLILESASTNQTSMYLCASFGSGANVLTFGAGSRLTVL.

The chain recombines TRBV4-2 with TRBJ1-2, with D tentatively TRBD1 (5 bases). Trimming stripped 0 bases from V and 2 bases from J, with 10 bases between. The CDR3 covers 15 residues. Germline V gene lookup returns CDR1 LGHNA and CDR2 YNFKEQ. CDR3 coding DNA: TGTGCCAGCAGCCAAGAGAGGTCAGGGAACTATGGCTACACCTTC. It specifies CASSQERSGNYGYTF.

The chain links TRBV6-5 to TRBJ2-7; maybe TRBD1 (5 bases). V was trimmed by 2 bases and J by 1 base, leaving 6 bases between them. The CDR3 is made up of 13 amino acids. CDR1 and CDR2 from the germline V gene are MNHEY and SVGAGI. The CDR3 DNA reads TGTGCCAGCAGTTACGACAGATCCTACGAGCAGTACTTC. Protein sequence: CASSYDRSYEQYF.

This clone was detected only a few times. The chain links TRBV5-7 to TRBJ1-4; D is possibly TRBD1 (6 bases). TRBV5-7 is annotated as an ORF whose role is uncertain. The V and J ends lost 0 bases and 8 bases respectively, with 14 bases between them. The CDR3 has 15 residues. DNA of the CDR3: TGTGCCAGCAGCTTGGGGGTGGACAGCCACGAAAAACTGTTTTTT. Amino acids: CASSLGVDSHEKLFF.

Concerning this clone itself: Within the sample, other DNA sequences also encode this same CDR3. This sequence joins TRBV7-2 and TRBJ2-1; D gene unclear. Germline CDR1 SGHTA, CDR2 FQGNSA. The ends were cut back, 3 bases at V and 5 bases at J, with 5 bases in the middle. This CDR3 comprises 12 residues. CDR3 sequence reads: CASSLVNNEQFF. CDR3 DNA sequence: TGTGCCAGCAGCTTGGTTAACAATGAGCAGTTCTTC.

Only one count was recorded for this clone. The chain employs TRBV7-3 and TRBJ2-5, with 14 bases that match TRBD2. After removal of 5 bases from V and 5 bases from J, the junction contained 7 bases not matched to a gene. This CDR3 contains 16 residues. Looked up from germline, CDR1 is SGHTA and CDR2 is FQGTGA. The CDR3 protein is CASSTGLAGGRETQYF. CDR3 sequence (DNA): TGTGCCAGCAGCACCGGACTAGCGGGAGGCCGGGAGACCCAGTACTTC.

CDR3 DNA: TGCGCCAGCAGCCAACTAGCGGGCCCTGGCCAAGAGACCCAGTACTTC. Its translation: CASSQLAGPGQETQYF. This rearrangement joins TRBV4-1 to TRBJ2-5, with TRBD2 matching over 8 bases. The length of the CDR3 is 16 residues. Trimming took 2 bases from V and 1 from J; bases not matched to a gene: 6. The germline V gene has CDR1 MGHRA and CDR2 YSYEKL.

The rearrangement uses TRBV7-2 and TRBJ2-7; the match to TRBD1 covers 8 bases. The CDR3 sequence is 12 residues long. The germline V gene encodes CDR1 SGHTA and CDR2 FQGNSA. V lost 5 bases and J lost 10; bases outside the gene matches: 7. The CDR3 DNA reads as TGTGCCAGCAGCGTCGGACAGGGATATCAGTACTTC. Protein product: CASSVGQGYQYF.

The chain links TRBV2 to TRBJ2-3, with TRBD2 matching over 11 bases. Germline values: CDR1 SNHLY, CDR2 FYNNEI. The V gene end was trimmed by 5 bases and the J gene end by 10 bases; junction bases not matched to a gene: 5. This CDR3 spans 13 amino acids. As DNA, the CDR3 is TGTGCCAGCAGTCCCCCGGGACTAGCGGCGCAGTATTTT. It specifies CASSPPGLAAQYF.

The CDR3 DNA is TGTGCCAGTTCCCCCCCAGGGTCGGCTAGAGGGGAGACCCAGTACTTC. Translated: CASSPPGSARGETQYF. This chain links TRBV19 with TRBJ2-5; either TRBD1 or TRBD2 may supply D (5 bases each). V gave up 8 bases and J gave up 5 bases, with 24 bases separating them. The CDR3 spans 16 residues. Germline V gene lookup returns CDR1 LNHDA and CDR2 SQIVND (reference sequence).

V is TRBV5-1 and J is TRBJ2-1, with D possibly called TRBD1 or TRBD2 (5 bases each). The CDR3 spans 15 residues. Germline V gene sequence: CDR1 SGHRS, CDR2 YFSETQ. V lost 0 bases and J lost 0, with 7 bases in between. CDR3 residues: CASSLVGTSYNEQFF. CDR3 nucleotide sequence: TGCGCCAGCAGCTTGGTCGGGACCTCCTACAATGAGCAGTTCTTC. Full variable domain (outside the CDR3, taken from reference TRBV5-1 and TRBJ2-1): KAGVTQTPRYLIKTRGQQVTLSCSPISGHRSVSWYQQTPGQGLQFLFEYFSETQRNKGNFPGRFSGRQFSNSRSEMNVSTLELGDSALYLCASSLVGTSYNEQFFGPGTRLTVL.

This clone was picked up one time. The rearrangement joins TRBV10-2 to TRBJ1-4; the match to TRBD1 covers 7 bases. J gave up 8 bases and V 3 bases, and 6 bases lay outside the gene matches. Germline V CDR1 and CDR2: WSHSY, SAAADI. The CDR3 loop spans 14 amino acids. The CDR3 DNA follows: TGCGCCAGCAGTGAAGCAGGGGGTGTAGAAAAACTGTTTTTT. Translation: CASSEAGGVEKLFF.